This entry concerns a single T cell receptor (beta chain). V was pared by 5 bases and J by 3 bases, with 7 bases of the junction left unmatched. Looked up from germline, CDR1 is MNHNS and CDR2 is SASEGT. CDR3 length: 16 residues. RNA transcripts were the template for amplifying TCR beta CDR3 regions. Researchers ran a first-round RT-PCR on the TCR CDR3 using the HTBI primer set. TCRdb reanalysed the multiplex PCR reads using MiXCR and keeps one entry per CDR3 protein. The table lists some 740,000 distinct CDR3 sequences, 14% of them singletons. The data were obtained in a study of T cells in Graves' hyperthyroidism and ophthalmopathy. Overall study context: Peripheral blood specimens were obtained at initial diagnosis, prior to any treatment.

Sequenced input: blood. This TCR came from a woman aged 18-29 years with Graves' hyperthyroidism. The rearrangement uses TRBV6-1 and TRBJ2-4; 10 nucleotides line up with TRBD1. CDR3 sequence: CASSLTGGGGKNIQYF. The CDR3 DNA reads TGTGCCAGCAGTCTGACAGGGGGCGGAGGCAAAAACATTCAGTACTTC.